This entry is about one TCR beta chain. V shed 0 bases and J shed 2 bases, with 8 bases lying between them. Germline CDR1 SGHRS, CDR2 YFSETQ. The CDR3 length is 14 residues. These data originate in a study of cytomegalovirus exposure and HLA in healthy donors. PCR was performed using 60 Vbeta and 13 Jbeta primers. Some clones are missing from TCRdb's copy, which holds only in-frame ones; the method was immunoSEQ multiplex PCR. The sample has some 130,000 clones; the top ten hold roughly 2%. The sample was PBMCs. This receptor was identified in a woman aged 55-70 years in good health and CMV-seronegative. The V gene is TRBV5-1, the J gene TRBJ1-2; TRBD1 is a possible D gene (6 bases). Written as DNA, the CDR3 is TGCGCCAGCAGCTTGGAGGGACAAAACTATGGCTACACCTTC. Its protein product is CASSLEGQNYGYTF.